The 23 T cell receptor beta chains listed next were all sequenced from one sample in a study of blood T cell repertoires in COVID-19. Assay: immunoSEQ multiplex PCR; the TCRdb copy retains only in-frame clones and omits some. The table has under 300,000 clones, more than 75% seen once. Sequencing was carried out using PBMCs or T cells enriched from blood (not recorded which). These TCRs come from a woman in her 40s with acute COVID-19.

This clone showed up just a few times. The chain is built from TRBV10-3 and TRBJ1-1; 7 bases match TRBD1. The V segment lost 6 bases and the J segment 1 base; nucleotides outside the gene matches: 2. The germline V gene has CDR1 ENHRY and CDR2 SYGVKD. This CDR3 is built from 13 residues. CDR3 in amino acids: CAISGQANTEAFF. The CDR3 nucleotides read TGTGCCATCAGCGGACAGGCGAACACTGAAGCTTTCTTT.

A single count supports this clone. V usage is TRBV25-1 and J usage is TRBJ2-7; 7 positions agree with TRBD1. The length of the CDR3 is 13 residues. Germline V gene sequence: CDR1 MGHDK, CDR2 SYGVNS. With 6 bases clipped from V and 1 base from J, the junction kept 3 bases outside the gene matches. CDR3 DNA: TGTGCCAGCAGACGGACAGGTTCCTACGAGCAGTACTTC. Translation gives CASRRTGSYEQYF.

The chain links TRBV19 to TRBJ2-3, with D maybe TRBD1 (6 bases). Germline assignment: CDR1 LNHDA and CDR2 SQIVND (reference sequence). The CDR3 is made up of 15 amino acids. V was clipped by 3 bases and J by 2 bases, with 12 bases between them. DNA for the CDR3: TGTGCCAGTAGTATTCAGGGGCCTTCCACAGATACGCAGTATTTT. It yields the protein CASSIQGPSTDTQYF.

This clone was picked up one time. This chain connects TRBV5-1 to TRBJ2-1; D might be TRBD1 (5 bases). V lost 4 bases and J 5 bases, leaving 10 bases between the germline ends. CDR1 is SGHRS and CDR2 is YFSETQ in the germline V gene. This CDR3 region has 13 residues. CDR3 DNA: TGCGCCAGCAGCCCCGACAGAGACAATGAGCAGTTCTTC. Translation: CASSPDRDNEQFF.

The V and J genes are TRBV19 and TRBJ1-4; D is possibly TRBD1 (6 bases). V was pared by 8 bases and J by 7 bases, with 14 bases between. The CDR3 length is 13 residues. Germline CDR1 is LNHDA and CDR2 is SQIVND (reference sequence). CDR3 protein: CASSTGLGEKLFF. The CDR3 region has the DNA TGTGCCAGTTCTACAGGGTTGGGTGAAAAACTGTTTTTT.

V is TRBV27 and J is TRBJ1-5; D is perhaps TRBD1 (5 bases). Deletions cut 3 bases from V and 2 bases from J, with 8 bases between. Per the germline V gene, CDR1 is MNHEY and CDR2 is SMNVEV (reference sequence). The CDR3 has 14 residues. The CDR3 DNA is TGTGCCAGCAGTTTTTCAGGGCGCAATCAGCCCCAGCATTTT. Translating gives CASSFSGRNQPQHF.

This clone was picked up one time. The chain carries TRBV7-8 and TRBJ2-7; the match to TRBD2 covers 7 bases. The CDR3 has 13 residues. With 5 bases clipped from V and 0 bases from J, the junction kept 1 base outside the gene matches. Germline loops: CDR1 SGHVS, CDR2 FQNEAQ. The CDR3 sequence is CASSASGSYEQYF. CDR3 in DNA: TGTGCCAGCAGCGCTAGCGGCTCCTACGAGCAGTACTTC.

This clone was counted a few times. This chain connects TRBV3-1 (or the pseudogene TRBV3-2) to TRBJ2-1; D is ambiguous. This CDR3 comprises 14 residues. V lost 1 base and J 4 bases, leaving 8 bases between the germline ends. Germline values: CDR1 LGHDT, CDR2 YNNKEL (reference sequence). The CDR3 nucleotides are TGTGCCAGCAGCCAAGCAACTAATTACAATGAGCAGTTCTTC. Encoded protein: CASSQATNYNEQFF.

Only one count was recorded for this clone. V usage is TRBV7-9 and J usage is TRBJ2-5; the match to TRBD2 covers 8 bases. Germline CDR1 is SEHNR and CDR2 is FQNEAQ (reference sequence). The CDR3 runs 19 residues. Trimming took 3 bases from V and 0 from J; bases not matched to a gene: 15. The CDR3 here is CASSLFRAATSVYQETQYF. CDR3 coding DNA: TGTGCCAGCAGCTTGTTCCGGGCGGCGACTAGCGTATACCAAGAGACCCAGTACTTC. Variable domain in full (rest from reference TRBV7-9 and TRBJ2-5): DTGVSQNPRHKITKRGQNVTFRCDPISEHNRLYWYRQTLGQGPEFLTYFQNEAQLEKSRLLSDRFSAERPKGSFSTLEIQRTEQGDSAMYLCASSLFRAATSVYQETQYFGPGTRLLVL.

V gene TRBV30 combines with J gene TRBJ2-3; TRBD1 agrees at 7 bases. This CDR3 is 14 amino acids long. Unmatched junction bases numbered 10, after V lost 4 bases and J lost 6 bases. The germline V gene encodes CDR1 GTSNPN and CDR2 SVGIG (reference sequence). The CDR3 region has the DNA TGTGCCTGGACCCACGGGACAGCCGGGGATACGCAGTATTTT. It encodes CAWTHGTAGDTQYF.

Only a few counts were recorded for this clone. The rearrangement links TRBV6-4 to TRBJ2-1; TRBD2 matches 11 bases. V lost 0 bases to trimming and J lost 4 bases; unmatched junction nucleotides: 2. Germline V gene data show CDR1 as MRHNA and CDR2 as SNTAGT. The length of the CDR3 is 16 residues. CDR3 loop: CASSDSGTSGYNEQFF. In DNA, the CDR3 is TGTGCCAGCAGTGACTCCGGGACTAGCGGTTACAATGAGCAGTTCTTC.

The rearrangement uses TRBV5-1 and TRBJ2-5; TRBD2 matches at 13 bases. V lost 4 bases and J lost 5; bases outside the gene matches: 11. The V gene's germline CDR1 is SGHRS and CDR2 YFSETQ. This CDR3 contains 17 residues. Here the CDR3 DNA reads TGCGCCAGCAGCCCACGAGGACTAGCGGGAGCTGGGGAGACCCAGTACTTC. Its protein product is CASSPRGLAGAGETQYF. Full variable domain (rest looked up from reference TRBV5-1 and TRBJ2-5): KAGVTQTPRYLIKTRGQQVTLSCSPISGHRSVSWYQQTPGQGLQFLFEYFSETQRNKGNFPGRFSGRQFSNSRSEMNVSTLELGDSALYLCASSPRGLAGAGETQYFGPGTRLLVL.

This chain links TRBV7-3 with TRBJ2-7, with a possible D match to TRBD1 (7 bases). V was clipped by 2 bases and J by 0 bases, with 20 bases between them. This CDR3 region has 18 residues. Germline CDR1 SGHTA, CDR2 FQGTGA. In nucleotides, the CDR3 is TGTGCCAGCAGCTTATCGCACCAGGGCAGGGGGGTCTCCTACGAGCAGTACTTC. Residues: CASSLSHQGRGVSYEQYF.

This chain joins TRBV5-1 and TRBJ2-5, with D perhaps matching TRBD2 (6 bases). The CDR3 has 15 amino acids. Trimming stripped 0 bases from V and 5 bases from J, with 14 bases between. Looked up from germline, CDR1 is SGHRS and CDR2 is YFSETQ. The CDR3 DNA sequence: TGCGCCAGCAGCTTGGAGTGGGAGGATGGGGAGACCCAGTACTTC. Its protein product is CASSLEWEDGETQYF.

The chain employs TRBV5-4 and TRBJ2-3; 7 positions agree with TRBD2. The CDR3 consists of 14 residues. Germline V CDR1 and CDR2: SGHNT, YYREEE (reference sequence). J was trimmed by 14 bases and V by 2 bases; bases with no gene match: 14. The CDR3 is CASSFTKGLEDGYF. The DNA of the CDR3 is TGTGCCAGCAGCTTTACTAAAGGACTAGAGGATGGGTATTTT.

The rearrangement joins TRBV13 to TRBJ2-1; 15 positions match TRBD2. This CDR3 is 19 amino acids long. Germline V lookup: CDR1 PRHDT, CDR2 FYEKMQ (reference sequence). With V trimmed by 4 bases and J by 6 bases, 13 bases remained unmatched. The CDR3 loop reads CASSSRQGGLAGGGNEQFF. CDR3 DNA sequence: TGTGCCAGCAGCTCCAGACAGGGGGGACTAGCGGGAGGTGGCAATGAGCAGTTCTTC.

In this sample, this clone turned up once. V gene TRBV7-6 combines with J gene TRBJ2-7, with TRBD1 matching 7 bases. The V gene's germline CDR1 is SGHVS and CDR2 FNYEAQ. With 1 base clipped from V and 5 bases from J, the junction kept 11 bases outside the gene matches. The CDR3 covers 16 residues. CDR3 protein: CASSLGGDRVVDEQYF. In nucleotides, the CDR3 is TGTGCCAGCAGCTTAGGGGGAGACAGGGTAGTAGACGAGCAGTACTTC.

This chain links TRBV2 with TRBJ2-5; perhaps TRBD2 as D (6 bases). V was clipped by 4 bases and J by 2 bases, with 8 bases between them. The CDR3 totals 13 residues. CDR1 and CDR2 (germline): SNHLY, FYNNEI. The CDR3 region has the DNA TGTGCCAGCAGTGTGGGACTTCAAGAGACCCAGTACTTC. Translating it yields CASSVGLQETQYF. Based on the CDR3 plus reference TRBV2 and TRBJ2-5, the full variable domain is EPEVTQTPSHQVTQMGQEVILRCVPISNHLYFYWYRQILGQKVEFLVSFYNNEISEKSEIFDDQFSVERPDGSNFTLKIRSTKLEDSAMYFCASSVGLQETQYFGPGTRLLVL.

The rearrangement joins TRBV18 to TRBJ2-7; D gene ambiguous. Trimming removed 1 base at V and 4 bases at J, with 8 bases between. The CDR3 runs to 13 residues. Looked up from germline, CDR1 is KGHSH and CDR2 is LQKENI. The DNA for the CDR3 is TGTGCCAGCTCACCACTTTCCCGGTACGAGCAGTACTTC. This codes for CASSPLSRYEQYF. The complete variable domain, with remaining parts taken from reference TRBV18 and TRBJ2-7, reads NAGVMQNPRHLVRRRGQEARLRCSPMKGHSHVYWYRQLPEEGLKFMVYLQKENIIDESGMPKERFSAEFPKEGPSILRIQQVVRGDSAAYFCASSPLSRYEQYFGPGTRLTVT.

The chain has TRBV5-4 and TRBJ2-7; TRBD2 is a possible D gene (5 bases). CDR1 SGHNT and CDR2 YYREEE come from the germline V gene (reference sequence). CDR3 length equals 16 residues. The ends were cut back, 5 bases at V and 0 bases at J, with 18 bases in the middle. As DNA, the CDR3 is TGTGCCAGCAGTCCTGGACTGGAGCGGAACTCCTACGAGCAGTACTTC. This sequence encodes CASSPGLERNSYEQYF.

Turning to this clone: This specimen includes other DNA sequences encoding the same CDR3. The V and J genes are TRBV9 and TRBJ1-1; D is possibly TRBD1 (6 bases). The germline V gene encodes CDR1 SGDLS and CDR2 YYNGEE. V was cut by 3 bases and J by 1 base, with 10 bases left in between. The CDR3 consists of 14 residues. The CDR3 bases are TGTGCCAGCAGCGCGGGACAAGGGAACACTGAAGCTTTCTTT. Translation gives CASSAGQGNTEAFF.

This chain connects TRBV27 to TRBJ1-2, with 9 nucleotides matching TRBD1. This CDR3 contains 13 residues. Germline V gives CDR1 MNHEY, CDR2 SMNVEV (reference sequence). V gave up 5 bases and J gave up 7 bases; unmatched junction bases: 5. In DNA form, the CDR3 reads TGTGCCAGCAGTCACCGGGACAGGGCTGGCTACACCTTC. This encodes CASSHRDRAGYTF.

As DNA, the CDR3 is TGTGCCAGCAGCTCACGGACAGGGAACACCGGGGAGCTGTTTTTT. Protein sequence: CASSSRTGNTGELFF. The chain uses TRBV11-3 and TRBJ2-2; 7 positions agree with TRBD1. This CDR3 has 15 residues. In germline, CDR1 is SGHNT, CDR2 YENEEA. Trimming cost V 4 bases and J 1 base; bases outside gene matches: 3.